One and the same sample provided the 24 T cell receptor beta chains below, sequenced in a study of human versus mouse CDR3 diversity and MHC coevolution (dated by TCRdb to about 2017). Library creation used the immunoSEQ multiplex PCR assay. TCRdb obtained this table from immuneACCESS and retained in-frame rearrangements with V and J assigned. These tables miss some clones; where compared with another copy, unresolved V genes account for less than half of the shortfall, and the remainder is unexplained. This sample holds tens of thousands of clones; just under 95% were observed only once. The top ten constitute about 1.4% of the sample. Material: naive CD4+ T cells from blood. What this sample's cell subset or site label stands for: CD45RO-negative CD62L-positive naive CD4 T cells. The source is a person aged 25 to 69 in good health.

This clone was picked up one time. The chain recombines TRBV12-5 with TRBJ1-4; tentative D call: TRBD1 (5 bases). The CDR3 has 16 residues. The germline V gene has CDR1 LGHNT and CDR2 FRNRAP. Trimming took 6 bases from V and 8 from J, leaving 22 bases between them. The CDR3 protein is CASGPRGGERGEKLFF. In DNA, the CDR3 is TGTGCTAGTGGCCCTCGAGGAGGGGAACGAGGGGAAAAACTGTTTTTT. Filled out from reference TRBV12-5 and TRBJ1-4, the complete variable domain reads DARVTQTPRHKVTEMGQEVTMRCQPILGHNTVFWYRQTMMQGLELLAYFRNRAPLDDSGMPKDRFSAEMPDATLATLKIQPSEPRDSAVYFCASGPRGGERGEKLFFGSGTQLSVL.

The CDR3, as DNA: TGTGCCAGCAGCTTCAACTTTCGCGAGCAGTACTTC. Amino acids: CASSFNFREQYF. The chain is built from TRBV7-2 and TRBJ2-7, with D uncertain. The CDR3 spans 12 residues. Germline lookup yields CDR1 SGHTA and CDR2 FQGNSA. V lost 3 bases and J lost 6, with 9 bases in between.

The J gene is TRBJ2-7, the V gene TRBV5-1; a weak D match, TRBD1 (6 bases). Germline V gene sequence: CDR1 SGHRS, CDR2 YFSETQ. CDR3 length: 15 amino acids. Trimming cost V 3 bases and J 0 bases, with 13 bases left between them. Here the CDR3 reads CASSSGHSFSYEQYF. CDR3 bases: TGCGCCAGCAGCTCGGGACATTCCTTCTCCTACGAGCAGTACTTC.

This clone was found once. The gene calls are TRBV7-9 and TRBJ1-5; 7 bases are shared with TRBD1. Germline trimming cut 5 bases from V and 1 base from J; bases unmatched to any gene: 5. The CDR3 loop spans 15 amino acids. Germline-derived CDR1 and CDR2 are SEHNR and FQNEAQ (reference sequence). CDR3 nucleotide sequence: TGTGCCAGCAGCCCCGGGACAGCCAGCAATCAGCCCCAGCATTTT. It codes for CASSPGTASNQPQHF.

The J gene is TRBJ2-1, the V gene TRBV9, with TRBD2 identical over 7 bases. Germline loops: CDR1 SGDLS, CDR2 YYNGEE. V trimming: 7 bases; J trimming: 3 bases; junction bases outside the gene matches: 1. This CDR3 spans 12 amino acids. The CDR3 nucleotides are TGTGCCAGCGGGGGGGTCTACAATGAGCAGTTCTTC. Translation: CASGGVYNEQFF.

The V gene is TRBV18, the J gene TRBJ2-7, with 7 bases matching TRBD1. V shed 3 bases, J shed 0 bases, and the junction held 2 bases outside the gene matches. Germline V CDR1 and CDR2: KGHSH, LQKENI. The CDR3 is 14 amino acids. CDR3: CASSPTGISYEQYF. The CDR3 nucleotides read TGTGCCAGCTCACCGACAGGGATCTCCTACGAGCAGTACTTC.

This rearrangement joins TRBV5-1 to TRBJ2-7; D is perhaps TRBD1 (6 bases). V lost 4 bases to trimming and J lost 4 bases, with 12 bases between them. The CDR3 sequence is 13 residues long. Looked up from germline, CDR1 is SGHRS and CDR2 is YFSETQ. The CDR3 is CASSPSDRYEQYF. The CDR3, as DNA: TGCGCCAGCAGCCCTTCGGACAGATACGAGCAGTACTTC.

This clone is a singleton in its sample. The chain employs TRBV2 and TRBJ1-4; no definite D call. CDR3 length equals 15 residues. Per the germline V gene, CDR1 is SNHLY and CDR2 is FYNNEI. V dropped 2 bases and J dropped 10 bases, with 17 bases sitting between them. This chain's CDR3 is CASSEKRAVGGKLFF. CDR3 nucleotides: TGTGCCAGCAGTGAAAAGAGGGCGGTTGGTGGAAAACTGTTTTTT.

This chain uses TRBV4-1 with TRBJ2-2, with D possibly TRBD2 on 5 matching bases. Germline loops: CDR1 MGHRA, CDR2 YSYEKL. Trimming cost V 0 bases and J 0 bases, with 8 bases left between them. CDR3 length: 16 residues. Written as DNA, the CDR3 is TGCGCCAGCAGCCAAGAGGAGGACCCGAACACCGGGGAGCTGTTTTTT. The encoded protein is CASSQEEDPNTGELFF.

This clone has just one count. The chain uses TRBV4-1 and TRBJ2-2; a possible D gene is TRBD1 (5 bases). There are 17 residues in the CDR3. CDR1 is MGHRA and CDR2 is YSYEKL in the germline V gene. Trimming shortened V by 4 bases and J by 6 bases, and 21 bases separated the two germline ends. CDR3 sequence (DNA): TGCGCCAGCAGCCCGTGGGGCCCCTCGGGCCAGGCCGGGGAGCTGTTTTTT. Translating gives CASSPWGPSGQAGELFF.

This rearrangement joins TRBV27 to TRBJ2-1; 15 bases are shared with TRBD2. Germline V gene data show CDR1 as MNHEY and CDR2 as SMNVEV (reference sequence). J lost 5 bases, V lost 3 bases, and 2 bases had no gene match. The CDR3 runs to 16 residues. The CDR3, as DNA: TGTGCCAGCAGTTTTCGGACTAGCGGGAGGGACAATGAGCAGTTCTTC. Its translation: CASSFRTSGRDNEQFF.

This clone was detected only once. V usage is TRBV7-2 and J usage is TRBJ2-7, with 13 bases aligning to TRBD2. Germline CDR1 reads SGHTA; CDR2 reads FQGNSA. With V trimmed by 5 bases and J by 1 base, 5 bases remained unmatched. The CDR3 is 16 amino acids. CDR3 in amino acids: CASSPLLAGGSYEQYF. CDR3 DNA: TGTGCCAGCAGCCCCCTACTAGCGGGGGGGTCCTACGAGCAGTACTTC.

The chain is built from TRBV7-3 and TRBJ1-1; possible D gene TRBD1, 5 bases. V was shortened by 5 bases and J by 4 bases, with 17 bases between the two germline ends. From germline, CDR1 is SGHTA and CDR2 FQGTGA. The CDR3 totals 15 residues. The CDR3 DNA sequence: TGTGCCAGCAGCCCAAAGATGGGGGGAACCACTGAAGCTTTCTTT. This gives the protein CASSPKMGGTTEAFF. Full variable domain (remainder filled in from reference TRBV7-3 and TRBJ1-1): GAGVSQTPSNKVTEKGKYVELRCDPISGHTALYWYRQSLGQGPEFLIYFQGTGAADDSGLPNDRFFAVRPEGSVSTLKIQRTERGDSAVYLCASSPKMGGTTEAFFGQGTRLTVV.

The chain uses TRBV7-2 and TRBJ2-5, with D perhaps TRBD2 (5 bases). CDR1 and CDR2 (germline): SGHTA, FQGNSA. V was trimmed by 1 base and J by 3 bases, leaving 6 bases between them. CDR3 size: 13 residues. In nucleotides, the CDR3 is TGTGCCAGCAGCTTAGAGAGGGAAGAGACCCAGTACTTC. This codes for CASSLEREETQYF.

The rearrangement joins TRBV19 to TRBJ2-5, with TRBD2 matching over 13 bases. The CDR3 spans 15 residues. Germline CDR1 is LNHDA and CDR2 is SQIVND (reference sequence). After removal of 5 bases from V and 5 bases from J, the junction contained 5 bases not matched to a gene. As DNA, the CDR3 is TGTGCCAGTAGTGCCATGACTAGCGGGAGGGAGACCCAGTACTTC. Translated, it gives CASSAMTSGRETQYF.

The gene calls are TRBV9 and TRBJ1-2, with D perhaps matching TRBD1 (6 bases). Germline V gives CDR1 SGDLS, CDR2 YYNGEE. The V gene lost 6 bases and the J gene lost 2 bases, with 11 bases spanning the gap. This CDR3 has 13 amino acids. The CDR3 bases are TGTGCCAGCAACGAAGGACAGAACTATGGCTACACCTTC. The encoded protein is CASNEGQNYGYTF. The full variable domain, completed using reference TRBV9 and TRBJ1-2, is DSGVTQTPKHLITATGQRVTLRCSPRSGDLSVYWYQQSLDQGLQFLIQYYNGEERAKGNILERFSAQQFPDLHSELNLSSLELGDSALYFCASNEGQNYGYTFGSGTRLTVV.

CDR3 sequence reads: CASSLNAVNTEAFF. The CDR3 region has the DNA TGTGCCAGTAGCCTAAACGCCGTGAACACTGAAGCTTTCTTT. The chain couples TRBV19 to TRBJ1-1; D remains ambiguous. Per germline, CDR1 LNHDA and CDR2 SQIVND (reference sequence). The CDR3 loop spans 14 amino acids. V lost 6 bases to trimming and J lost 0 bases, with 11 bases between them.

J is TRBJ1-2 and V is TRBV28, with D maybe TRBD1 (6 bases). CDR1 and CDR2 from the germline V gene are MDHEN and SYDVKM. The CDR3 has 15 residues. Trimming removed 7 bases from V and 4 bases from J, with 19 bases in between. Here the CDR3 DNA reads TGTGCCAGCACTGAAGGGGGGGCGCGGTTCTATGGCTACACCTTC. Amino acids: CASTEGGARFYGYTF.

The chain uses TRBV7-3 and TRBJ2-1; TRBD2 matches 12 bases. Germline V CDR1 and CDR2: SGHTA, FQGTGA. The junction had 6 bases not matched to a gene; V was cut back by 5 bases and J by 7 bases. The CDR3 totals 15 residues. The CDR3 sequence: CASSTGLAGINEQFF. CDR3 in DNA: TGTGCCAGCAGCACCGGACTAGCGGGAATAAATGAGCAGTTCTTC.

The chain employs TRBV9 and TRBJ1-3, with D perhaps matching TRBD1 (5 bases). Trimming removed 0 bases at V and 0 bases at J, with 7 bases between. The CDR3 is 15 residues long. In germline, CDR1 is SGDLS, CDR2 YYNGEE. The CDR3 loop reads CASSVGGISGNTIYF. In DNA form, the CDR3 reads TGTGCCAGCAGCGTAGGGGGCATCTCTGGAAACACCATATATTTT.

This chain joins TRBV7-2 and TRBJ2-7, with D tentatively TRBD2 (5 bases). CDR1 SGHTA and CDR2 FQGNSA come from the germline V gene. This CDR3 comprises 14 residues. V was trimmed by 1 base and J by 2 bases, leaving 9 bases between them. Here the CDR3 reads CASSLDRDTYEQYF. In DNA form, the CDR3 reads TGTGCCAGCAGCTTAGATCGGGATACCTACGAGCAGTACTTC.

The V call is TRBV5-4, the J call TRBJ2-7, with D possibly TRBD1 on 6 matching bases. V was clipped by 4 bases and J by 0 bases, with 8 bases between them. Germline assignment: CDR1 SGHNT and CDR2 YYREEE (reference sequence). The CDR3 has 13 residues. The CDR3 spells CASSQGSSYEQYF. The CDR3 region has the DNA TGTGCCAGCAGCCAGGGGAGCTCCTACGAGCAGTACTTC. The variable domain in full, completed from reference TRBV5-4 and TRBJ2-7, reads ETGVTQSPTHLIKTRGQQVTLRCSSQSGHNTVSWYQQALGQGPQFIFQYYREEENGRGNFPPRFSGLQFPNYSSELNVNALELDDSALYLCASSQGSSYEQYFGPGTRLTVT.

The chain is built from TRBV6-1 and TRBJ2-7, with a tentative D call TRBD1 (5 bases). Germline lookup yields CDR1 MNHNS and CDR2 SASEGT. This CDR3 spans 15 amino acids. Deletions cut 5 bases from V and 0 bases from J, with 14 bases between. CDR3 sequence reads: CASSIGAFSSYEQYF. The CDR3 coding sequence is TGTGCCAGCAGTATTGGGGCTTTCAGCTCCTACGAGCAGTACTTC.

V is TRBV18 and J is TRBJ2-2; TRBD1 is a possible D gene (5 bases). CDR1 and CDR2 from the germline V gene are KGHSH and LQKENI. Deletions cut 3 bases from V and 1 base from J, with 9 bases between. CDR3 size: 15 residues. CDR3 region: CASSPRVGNTGELFF. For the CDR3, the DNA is TGTGCCAGCTCACCCAGGGTCGGGAACACCGGGGAGCTGTTTTTT.